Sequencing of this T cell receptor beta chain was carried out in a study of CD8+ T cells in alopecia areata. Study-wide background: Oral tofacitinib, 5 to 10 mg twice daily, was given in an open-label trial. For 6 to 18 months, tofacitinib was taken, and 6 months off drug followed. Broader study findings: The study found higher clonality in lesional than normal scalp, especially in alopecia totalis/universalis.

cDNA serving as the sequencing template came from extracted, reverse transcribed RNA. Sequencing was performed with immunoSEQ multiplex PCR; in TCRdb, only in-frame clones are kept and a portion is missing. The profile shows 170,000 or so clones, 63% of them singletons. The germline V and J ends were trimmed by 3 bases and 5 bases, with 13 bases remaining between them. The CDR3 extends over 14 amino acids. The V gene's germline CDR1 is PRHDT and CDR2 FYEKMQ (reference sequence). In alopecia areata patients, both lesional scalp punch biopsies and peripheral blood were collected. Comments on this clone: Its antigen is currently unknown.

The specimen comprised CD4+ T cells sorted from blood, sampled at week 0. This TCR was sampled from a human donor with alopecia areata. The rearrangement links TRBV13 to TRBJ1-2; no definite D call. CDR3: CASSFVRASYGYTF. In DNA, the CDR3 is TGTGCCAGCAGCTTTGTAAGGGCCTCTTATGGCTACACCTTC.